This entry lists 6 T cell receptor beta chains sequenced from one sample in a study of blood T cell repertoires in COVID-19. The method was immunoSEQ multiplex PCR; TCRdb's version includes in-frame clones alone and lacks a portion of them. The profile shows 200,000 to 250,000 clones, around 86% of them singletons. Source material: PBMCs or T cells enriched from blood (not recorded which). These TCRs come from a woman aged 40-49 years with acute COVID-19.

V is TRBV9 and J is TRBJ1-5, with TRBD1 as a possible D gene (6 bases). The CDR3 consists of 14 residues. The germline V gene has CDR1 SGDLS and CDR2 YYNGEE. Trimming took 0 bases from V and 6 from J, leaving 10 bases between them. This CDR3 is CASSVDTGLQPQHF. CDR3 nucleotides: TGTGCCAGCAGCGTAGACACAGGGCTTCAGCCCCAGCATTTT.

This clone was observed a handful of times. The chain links TRBV6-5 to TRBJ1-3, with 8 bases that match TRBD1. V shed 2 bases, J shed 5 bases, and the junction held 8 bases outside the gene matches. Per the germline V gene, CDR1 is MNHEY and CDR2 is SVGAGI. This CDR3 comprises 16 residues. The CDR3 here is CASSYGRQGARNTIYF. CDR3 nucleotide sequence: TGTGCCAGCAGTTACGGCCGGCAGGGGGCAAGAAACACCATATATTTT.

CDR3 amino acids: CASSQDLRPETQYF. The DNA of the CDR3 is TGTGCCAGCAGCCAAGATCTACGTCCCGAGACCCAGTACTTC. The rearrangement joins TRBV3-1 (or the pseudogene TRBV3-2) to TRBJ2-5; no clear D gene. Germline CDR1 is LGHDT and CDR2 is YNNKEL (reference sequence). CDR3 length equals 14 residues. Trimming pared 0 bases from V and 5 bases from J, leaving 10 bases between.

The chain is built from TRBV5-4 and TRBJ2-3; 9 bases are a match to TRBD2. Losses at the gene ends were 4 bases for V and 5 bases for J; bases not matched to a gene: 8. This CDR3 region has 15 residues. From germline, CDR1 is SGHNT and CDR2 YYREEE (reference sequence). In DNA form, the CDR3 reads TGTGCCAGCAGCAGCGGGAGCGGGGGGAAAGATACGCAGTATTTT. It encodes CASSSGSGGKDTQYF.

V usage is TRBV7-2 and J usage is TRBJ1-1; TRBD1 aligns across 11 bases. The ends lost 5 bases at V and 11 bases at J; junction bases unmatched: 10. The CDR3 sequence is 14 residues long. CDR1 and CDR2 from the germline V gene are SGHTA and FQGNSA. The CDR3 bases are TGTGCCAGCAGCCCAAGGGACAGGGGGTTGGTGGCTTTCTTT. Translation: CASSPRDRGLVAFF.

The rearrangement links TRBV25-1 to TRBJ1-2; TRBD1 agrees at 8 bases. The CDR3 sequence is 14 residues long. The germline V gene has CDR1 MGHDK and CDR2 SYGVNS. The J segment lost 2 bases and the V segment lost 6 bases, leaving 5 bases of the junction unmatched. The CDR3 reads CASSLGQGNYGYTF. For the CDR3, the DNA is TGTGCCAGCAGCCTAGGACAGGGAAACTATGGCTACACCTTC.